This T cell receptor (beta chain) was observed in a study of cytomegalovirus exposure and HLA in healthy donors (dated by TCRdb to about 2017). Background for the entire study: An earlier analysis of approximately 640 of the donors reported about 250 Gb of sequence data and around 110 million unique TCR beta sequences from 190 million or so T cells. Of the roughly 390 genotyped donors, approximately 80% fell in the genetic ancestry cluster associated with self-reported Caucasian donors. Rather than drawing on any new phenotypic data, the later analysis identified candidate immune exposures from TCR beta sequences and the way those sequences occurred across donors. Donor age, sex, ethnicity and CMV serostatus were compiled together with the repertoire data. Genome-wide SNP genotypes for about three fifths of the 666 donors were used in a later genetic analysis, which treated that subset as a discovery cohort. Among 398 genotyped donors of the cohort, an average of 235,054 unique TCR beta nucleotide sequences were sequenced per donor, around 20% of them non-productive. High-throughput TCR immunosequencing, statistical association of individual TCRs with disease status, and machine learning were combined to predict cytomegalovirus infection status. A later analysis re-analyzed previously published TCR beta repertoires from several hundred donors and added high-resolution HLA genotyping to study TCR occurrence patterns. Along with the approximately 700-subject first cohort, a separate validation cohort of over 90 different subjects was used. The study used immunosequencing to profile the T cell repertoires of 670 or so subjects and linked those repertoires to cytomegalovirus serostatus. The number of typed donors differed by locus: roughly 629-640 for A, B, C, DRB1 and DQB1; 522 for DQA1; approximately 600 for DPA1; and around 450 for DPB1. The aim of the study was to test whether cataloging public T cell receptors could identify signatures of past pathogen exposure. Every discovery cohort repertoire had been produced on one sequencing platform. Four or five DR-DQ haplotypes were treated as single units for association and clustering because of strong linkage in the cohort. Class I and class II HLA loci were covered by the typing at four-digit resolution. Approximately 300 gigabases of sequencing data and around 80 million unique TCR sequences made up an early release that covered approximately 650 HLA-typed donors. An earlier analysis of 500 to 750 of the donors applied high-throughput TCR beta sequencing to assess whether each TCR beta V gene segment acted as functional or pseudogenic. Overall study outcomes, separate from this receptor: Three of the identified cytomegalovirus-associated TCR beta chains were confirmed in vitro to be specific for cytomegalovirus antigens. Most TCR sequences were observed very rarely across donors, whereas some public TCRs were present in many individuals. In both the original and validation cohorts, the classifier was reported to diagnose cytomegalovirus status with high specificity and sensitivity. A cluster of highly shared sequence variants was judged likely to represent a technical artifact of the sequencing pipeline. A further reported finding was that TCR beta sequences accurately predicted the HLA-A and HLA-B alleles for most subjects in the first cohort. The study gave a list of 150 to 200 TCR beta chains associated with cytomegalovirus. In a later genetic analysis, fewer N-insertions in productive TCRs were reported among donors in an Asian-associated ancestry cluster than the roughly 710-donor mean. Specific HLA alleles were associated with around 18,000 TCR beta sequences at a false discovery rate of 0.05 in a later analysis. Correlated functional status among segregating V segments might reflect linkage disequilibrium, but an unknown experimental factor could not be ruled out. In a later analysis, most CMV-associated TCR beta chains were found to appear HLA-restricted, with HLA associations seemingly driven largely by CMV exposure. In an earlier analysis of approximately 590 of the donors, most TCR beta V segments were observed in productive rearrangements about 87% or about 30% of the time, broadly matching IMGT annotations. Because HLA typing was missing for some donors at each locus, association tests included only the typed subset. A later analysis found that TCR association rates varied across HLA loci, with DRB1 alleles showing the most associated TCRs and HLA-C alleles the fewest. In this cohort, only TCR beta chains were sequenced, and detectable features were limited by the absence of alpha or paired-chain data. Because the 87-base-pair reads could not distinguish some IMGT-functional V segments, including TRBV6-2 and TRBV6-3, those segments were excluded. A later analysis found that HLA-associated TCR beta chains were more clonally expanded and had lower generation probabilities than equally common non-associated chains. It was suggested by the authors that the approach could potentially be generalized to other disease states and immunological phenotypes. A later genetic analysis associated a missense DCLRE1C variant with V-gene and J-gene trimming of TCR beta chains, and an independent cohort replicated the association. Roughly uniform sequencing depth across donors was assumed in presence/absence analyses, although this assumption may not hold. In a later analysis, several top co-occurrence clusters were reported to appear linked to parvovirus B19, influenza, CMV and Epstein-Barr virus. The only immune exposure information available for the cohort was CMV serostatus. Strong co-occurrence of HLA alleles, especially DR and DQ, made assigning TCR associations to individual alleles difficult. The earlier analysis of 450 to 700 of the donors excluded 15 to 20 rarely observed V segments, including chromosome 9 orphons, because counts were too low.

The cohort was made up of approximately 670 healthy bone marrow donors. All cohort members were sampled while nominally healthy, although unrecorded immune exposures were likely present. The donor was CMV seronegative and belonged to the group of around 400 seronegative cohort members. Each donor provided a peripheral blood sample, and peripheral blood mononuclear cells were used for TCR beta sequencing. The Qiagen DNeasy Blood Extraction Kit was used to extract genomic DNA from the blood cell samples. From its cysteine to its phenylalanine, the CDR3 spans 14 amino acids. Only the CDR3 DNA stays, 42 bases, in frame from base 1. V and J are truncated by 0 bases and 1 base respectively, leaving an intervening sequence of 7 bases. The germline V gene yields SGHVS for CDR1 and FNYEAQ for CDR2. Receptor libraries were prepared by the immunoSEQ multiplex PCR assay. The multiplex PCR relied on a mix of 60 forward primers for TCR Vbeta segments and 13 reverse primers for TCR Jbeta segments. A multiplex PCR assay on genomic DNA amplified the CDR3 region of rearranged TCR beta genes. The Illumina HiSeq System was used to sequence the amplified TCR beta libraries as 87-base-pair reads. The paper's data handling went like this. A later analysis counted approximately 74 million unique TCR beta chains across the 650 to 700 repertoires, and roughly 11 million of these chains were shared by at least two donors. Raw reads were error-corrected and collapsed into unique sequences by a nearest-neighbor algorithm in which closely related sequences were merged to remove PCR and sequencing errors. CDR3 sequences were aligned to IMGT reference sequences to assign V, D and J gene segments. For a sequence to be retained, at least a six-nucleotide match to both a V gene segment and a J gene segment was required. A rearrangement counted as productive if the CDR3 had no stop codons and remained in frame with V and J, and every other rearrangement counted as non-productive. CDR3 was defined according to IMGT convention as the region running from the second conserved V-encoded cysteine to the conserved J-encoded phenylalanine. The earlier analysis of about 620 of the donors excluded sequences that lacked an unambiguous match to a single V gene segment. An earlier analysis of 587 of the donors classified V segments as functional when productive rearrangements were above 56.7% and as segregating when the standard deviation between donors was above 5%. A statistical classification framework was built to diagnose cytomegalovirus status from the catalog of TCR beta chain sequences. V and J gene assignment, in a later analysis, came from comparing TCR nucleotide sequences with IMGT/GENE-DB human TR gene sequences. In a later analysis, CDR3 sequences and most-parsimonious VDJ recombination scenarios were assigned using the TCRdist pipeline. In a later analysis, every TCR beta chain was defined by the combination of its CDR3 amino acid sequence and its V-gene family, and reads without a unique V-gene family were dropped. As a way to deal with suspected cross-contamination and a sequencing artifact, a later analysis dropped roughly 620 nucleotide sequences that were highly shared and had low generation probability. In a later analysis, a clonal expansion index for each public chain was calculated from normalized within-repertoire ranks of inferred template counts. In a later analysis, generation probabilities were computed with a VDJ recombination model fitted to out-of-frame rearrangements, and the resulting probabilities were checked against IGoR. A later analysis scored TCR-TCR, TCR-HLA and TCR-CMV co-occurrence with hypergeometric tests, applying a repertoire-size bias correction to TCR pairs. In a later analysis, false discovery rates were estimated by permuting HLA or CMV assignments 20 times. In a later analysis, co-occurring TCRs were grouped using DBSCAN, with TCRdist sequence similarity added in when clustering inside HLA-allele-positive subsets. Repertoires with fewer than 30,000 or more than 120,000 public chains were left out of co-occurrence clustering, as were several repertoires with anomalous nucleotide sharing. Drawn from immuneACCESS, this table holds only the in-frame rearrangements with V and J called that TCRdb kept. Clones are partly lost; checked studies trace under half to an unresolved V gene and leave the rest unexplained. That table gives V, J and clone size, and the DNA gave D and trimming. Counted in this sample were 200,000 to 250,000 clones; approximately 78% of them appeared once. The ten biggest clones cover about 3% of the sample.

With regard to this clone: The antigen this receptor binds is unknown. Base quality data are lacking; no much larger clone is found one base away.

Sequenced material: PBMCs. The rearranged segments are TRBV7-6 and TRBJ2-7; the D segment cannot be called with confidence. The TCR sequence derives from a man under 40 in good health and CMV-seronegative. The CDR3 region has the sequence CASSLAMASYEQYF. DNA sequence: TGTGCCAGCAGCTTAGCGATGGCTTCCTACGAGCAGTACTTC.